The rows below give T cell receptor beta chains drawn from one sample of a study of blood T cell repertoires in COVID-19. This table comes from immunoSEQ multiplex PCR, and its TCRdb copy is limited to in-frame clones, with some not included. The repertoire holds some 380,000 clones, with roughly four fifths as singletons. Sequencing was carried out using peripheral blood. The origin of the receptors is a human donor with acute or convalescent COVID-19. The donor label of this sample is uncertain. The CDR3 runs from the conserved cysteine through the conserved F or W. Fields, in order: CDR3 protein, CDR3 DNA, clone size, J gene, V gene, D gene. D genes are given only for firm matches. The size of a clone is reported for some rows only, either as once, few or many, or as a class for expanded clones.

CASSESRTSPLHF TGCGCCAGCAGTGAGTCGAGAACTTCACCCCTCCACTTT NA TRBJ1-6 TRBV10-1 NA
CASSLPGLAGGKNEQFF TGCGCCAGCAGCTTGCCGGGACTAGCGGGAGGGAAGAATGAGCAGTTCTTC NA TRBJ2-1 TRBV5-1 TRBD2
CASSSAGTGRTEAFF TGCGCCAGCAGCTCCGCCGGGACAGGGAGGACTGAAGCTTTCTTT NA TRBJ1-1 TRBV5-1 TRBD1
CASSYYDRGRGTGELFF TGCGCCAGCAGCTATTACGACAGGGGGCGCGGGACCGGGGAGCTGTTTTTT NA TRBJ2-2 TRBV5-1 TRBD1
CASKVDSSGANVLTF TGTGCCAGTAAGGTTGACTCCTCTGGGGCCAACGTCCTGACTTTC NA TRBJ2-6 TRBV19 NA
CAWYVYSNTEAFF TGTGCCTGGTACGTGTACTCTAACACTGAAGCTTTCTTT NA TRBJ1-1 TRBV30 NA
CAWSRDRATNEKLFF TGTGCCTGGAGTCGGGACAGAGCAACTAATGAAAAACTGTTTTTT NA TRBJ1-4 TRBV30 TRBD1
CASSQDNIPDTQYF TGTGCCAGCAGCCAAGACAACATCCCGGATACGCAGTATTTT NA TRBJ2-3 TRBV3-1/TRBV3-2 NA
CASSEFRSQGMDTEAFF TGTGCCAGCAGTGAATTTAGATCGCAGGGGATGGACACTGAAGCTTTCTTT NA TRBJ1-1 TRBV25-1 NA
CASRGGQETYEQYF TGTGCCAGTCGCGGGGGACAGGAGACCTACGAGCAGTACTTC NA TRBJ2-7 TRBV19 NA
CAWSVRGKVRGEQFF TGTGCCTGGAGTGTACGTGGGAAAGTGCGGGGGGAGCAGTTCTTC NA TRBJ2-1 TRBV30 TRBD2
CASSPGAAGYGYTF TGTGCCAGTAGCCCTGGGGCAGCCGGGTATGGCTACACCTTC NA TRBJ1-2 TRBV19 NA
CASSLDGYRVYYGYTF TGTGCCAGCAGCTTAGATGGCTACAGGGTTTACTATGGCTACACCTTC few TRBJ1-2 TRBV5-8 NA
CASSLAGATGGYTF TGTGCCAGCAGCTTGGCAGGGGCGACTGGAGGCTACACCTTC once TRBJ1-2 TRBV7-9 NA
CASSPQTGFQETQYF TGTGCCAGCAGCCCCCAGACAGGGTTTCAAGAGACCCAGTACTTC NA TRBJ2-5 TRBV3-1/TRBV3-2 TRBD1
CATRSQPGGRGETQYF TGTGCCACCAGAAGTCAACCGGGGGGGCGTGGGGAGACCCAGTACTTC once TRBJ2-5 TRBV15 TRBD2
CASSIQSTDTQYF TGTGCCAGTAGTATCCAAAGCACAGATACGCAGTATTTT NA TRBJ2-3 TRBV19 NA
CASSERRSGASGHYGYTF TGTGCCAGCAGTGAGAGAAGGTCTGGGGCCTCTGGACACTATGGCTACACCTTC NA TRBJ1-2 TRBV6-1 NA
CASRQTSGVMNEQFF TGTGCCAGCAGGCAAACTAGTGGGGTAATGAATGAGCAGTTCTTC NA TRBJ2-1 TRBV6-5 NA